These 24 T cell receptor beta chains were sequenced from one sample in a study of cytomegalovirus exposure and HLA in healthy donors. It was with 60 Vbeta and 13 Jbeta primers that the PCR ran. Profiled with immunoSEQ multiplex PCR; TCRdb holds only in-frame clones, not every one. The sample includes 200,000 to 250,000 clones, around 76% seen only once; the top ten take roughly 5%. The sample was PBMCs. All receptors derive from a middle-aged woman in good health and CMV-seropositive.

This clone showed up just a few times. The chain joins TRBV5-6 to TRBJ2-7, with D possibly TRBD1 on 6 matching bases. V dropped 4 bases and J dropped 3 bases, with 17 bases sitting between them. CDR3 size: 15 residues. The germline gives CDR1 SGHDT, CDR2 YYEEEE. CDR3: CASSPPRGFNYEQYF. The CDR3 DNA reads TGTGCCAGCAGCCCACCCAGGGGCTTCAACTACGAGCAGTACTTC.

The chain recombines TRBV4-1 with TRBJ2-5; the D gene is possibly TRBD1 (7 bases). The germline V gene has CDR1 MGHRA and CDR2 YSYEKL. Deletions cut 5 bases from V and 4 bases from J, with 11 bases between. This CDR3 is built from 13 residues. Here the CDR3 reads CASSAGQLETQYF. The DNA of the CDR3 is TGCGCCAGCAGCGCGGGACAGTTAGAGACCCAGTACTTC.

As to this clone: A junction end diverges from the germline sequence, so it may reflect a read error. The chain links TRBV6-5 to TRBJ1-2; tentative D call: TRBD1 (6 bases). The length of the CDR3 is 13 residues. Germline V gene lookup returns CDR1 MNHEY and CDR2 SVGAGI. CDR3 loop: CVSSRPGVGGYTF. The CDR3, as DNA: TGTGTCAGCAGTCGACCAGGGGTAGGGGGCTACACCTTC.

The genes are TRBV19 and TRBJ2-1, with D perhaps matching TRBD2 (5 bases). The CDR3 loop spans 20 amino acids. Germline V lookup: CDR1 LNHDA, CDR2 SQIVND (reference sequence). The V end lost 0 bases, the J end lost 4 bases, and 25 bases lay between the germline ends. The CDR3 region has the DNA TGTGCCAGTAGTATAGAGGGCACATTAACATGGGGAGCCCTTTACAATGAGCAGTTCTTC. Amino acid sequence: CASSIEGTLTWGALYNEQFF.

The rearrangement uses TRBV18 and TRBJ1-1; D is uncertain. The CDR3 contains 14 residues. The germline CDR1 and CDR2 sequences are KGHSH and LQKENI. The V end was cut by 2 bases, the J end by 4 bases, with 11 bases between. The CDR3 coding sequence is TGTGCCAGCTCACCAGGGCCTGAGGGCACTGAAGCTTTCTTT. Residues: CASSPGPEGTEAFF.

The rearrangement links TRBV29-1 to TRBJ1-1; D possibly corresponds to TRBD1 (5 bases). The germline V and J ends were trimmed by 4 bases and 1 base, with 13 bases remaining between them. The CDR3 has 14 residues. CDR1 SQVTM and CDR2 ANQGSEA come from the germline V gene. The CDR3 reads CSVARGAGNTEAFF. The CDR3 nucleotides read TGCAGCGTTGCTAGGGGCGCAGGGAACACTGAAGCTTTCTTT.

In its sample, this clone was seen a few times. The chain employs TRBV6-4 and TRBJ2-2; a weak D match, TRBD1 (5 bases). The length of the CDR3 is 15 residues. V dropped 4 bases and J dropped 0 bases, with 9 bases sitting between them. Germline CDR1 MRHNA, CDR2 SNTAGT. Written as DNA, the CDR3 is TGTGCCAGCAGTGTACAGGCCTCGAACACCGGGGAGCTGTTTTTT. This translates into CASSVQASNTGELFF.

This chain joins TRBV2 and TRBJ1-2, with D uncertain. Germline V gene lookup returns CDR1 SNHLY and CDR2 FYNNEI. V lost 5 bases to trimming and J lost 8 bases, with 21 bases between them. This CDR3 spans 15 amino acids. The CDR3 nucleotides read TGTGCCAGCAGTCCTCTCGGGGTCAAGGAGGGAGGCTACACCTTC. It yields the protein CASSPLGVKEGGYTF.

This clone was seen a single time. Here the CDR3 reads CAVATSGIYEQYF. CDR3 in DNA: TGTGCCGTGGCGACTAGCGGCATCTACGAGCAGTACTTC. The genes are TRBV21-1 and TRBJ2-7; the table gives TRBD2 as D, unverified against the DNA. TRBV21-1 counts as a pseudogene. The CDR3 sequence is 13 residues long.

The chain joins TRBV9 to TRBJ2-5; perhaps TRBD2 as D (5 bases). CDR1 and CDR2 from the germline V gene are SGDLS and YYNGEE. The CDR3 length is 15 residues. The germline V and J ends were trimmed by 0 bases and 5 bases, with 14 bases remaining between them. Written as DNA, the CDR3 is TGTGCCAGCAGCGTAGAACCAGCGGATCGGGAGACCCAGTACTTC. Residues: CASSVEPADRETQYF.

In DNA, the CDR3 is TGTGCCAGCAGCCAGATGACAGGGAGAAAACTGTTTTTT. It codes for CASSQMTGRKLFF. The rearrangement uses TRBV7-2 and TRBJ1-4, with 7 positions matching TRBD1. The CDR3 runs 13 residues. Germline values: CDR1 SGHTA, CDR2 FQGNSA. Losses at the gene ends were 5 bases for V and 10 bases for J; bases not matched to a gene: 7.

This chain connects TRBV7-9 to TRBJ1-1; unclear D gene. Germline V gives CDR1 SEHNR, CDR2 FQNEAQ (reference sequence). The CDR3 covers 15 residues. V was cut by 5 bases and J by 1 base, with 14 bases left in between. CDR3 in DNA: TGTGCCAGCAGCCTCCGCCCGGGAGCGAACACTGAAGCTTTCTTT. This sequence encodes CASSLRPGANTEAFF.

V gene TRBV30 combines with J gene TRBJ1-5; TRBD1 might be the D (5 bases). The length of the CDR3 is 12 residues. Trimming took off 1 base at V and 6 bases at J, with 7 bases between the two ends. Germline CDR1 GTSNPN, CDR2 SVGIG (reference sequence). The CDR3 DNA sequence: TGTGCCTGGAGTGGGGGCACTCAGCCCCAGCATTTT. The encoded protein is CAWSGGTQPQHF.

This clone occurred once. CDR3 in amino acids: CASSQEASGTNEQFF. The CDR3 DNA is TGCGCCAGCAGCCAAGAGGCTAGCGGGACAAATGAGCAGTTCTTC. The chain links TRBV4-3 to TRBJ2-1, with 9 bases matching TRBD2. J was trimmed by 7 bases and V by 0 bases; bases with no gene match: 4. The CDR3 length is 15 residues. In germline, CDR1 is LGHNA, CDR2 YSLEER.

Comment on this clone: Other DNA sequences of this sample code for an identical CDR3. V is TRBV5-1 and J is TRBJ2-5, with 7 bases aligning to TRBD2. The CDR3 extends over 13 amino acids. The V and J ends lost 0 bases and 4 bases, in that order; junction bases with no gene match: 0. Germline CDR1 SGHRS, CDR2 YFSETQ. CDR3 residues: CASSLGGGETQYF. The DNA of the CDR3 is TGCGCCAGCAGCTTGGGCGGGGGAGAGACCCAGTACTTC.

This chain links TRBV7-9 with TRBJ1-1; D perhaps matches TRBD1 (6 bases). V was clipped by 5 bases and J by 2 bases, with 24 bases between them. Germline V lookup: CDR1 SEHNR, CDR2 FQNEAQ (reference sequence). The CDR3 extends over 18 amino acids. CDR3 amino acids: CASSRTTGPFALNTEAFF. The CDR3 bases are TGTGCCAGCAGCCGGACAACAGGGCCTTTCGCGCTTAACACTGAAGCTTTCTTT.

This sequence joins TRBV18 and TRBJ1-1; TRBD1 agrees at 8 bases. Germline V gives CDR1 KGHSH, CDR2 LQKENI. This CDR3 region has 16 residues. After removal of 3 bases from V and 1 base from J, the junction contained 7 bases not matched to a gene. The CDR3 DNA reads as TGTGCCAGCTCACCCGGACAGGGAATGGGGAACACTGAAGCTTTCTTT. Its protein product is CASSPGQGMGNTEAFF.

This clone was counted a single time. The V call is TRBV18, the J call TRBJ2-6; 9 bases agree with TRBD1. Germline CDR1 is KGHSH and CDR2 is LQKENI. This CDR3 has 17 residues. With V trimmed by 3 bases and J by 4 bases, 7 bases remained unmatched. The CDR3: CASSPRTGETGANVLTF. In DNA, the CDR3 is TGTGCCAGCTCACCCAGGACAGGGGAGACCGGGGCCAACGTCCTGACTTTC.

The rearrangement joins TRBV30 to TRBJ1-4; D is unclear. Trimming cost V 2 bases and J 7 bases, with 11 bases left between them. CDR1 is GTSNPN and CDR2 is SVGIG in the germline V gene (reference sequence). There are 13 residues in the CDR3. The CDR3 is CAWSSSWAEKLFF. The CDR3 DNA sequence: TGTGCCTGGAGTAGCAGTTGGGCTGAAAAACTGTTTTTT.

The CDR3 nucleotides read TGTGCCAGCAGTGGGGGAACCGGGACTAGAGCTTACGAGCAGTACTTC. Its translation: CASSGGTGTRAYEQYF. The genes are TRBV6-1 and TRBJ2-7; 8 bases fit TRBD2. J lost 4 bases, V lost 4 bases, and 12 bases had no gene match. This CDR3 contains 16 residues. Germline CDR1 and CDR2: MNHNS and SASEGT.

Note on this clone: This CDR3 is also generated by other DNA sequences in the sample. The rearrangement links TRBV5-1 to TRBJ2-3, with a weak D call TRBD1 (6 bases). Germline assignment: CDR1 SGHRS and CDR2 YFSETQ. The CDR3 runs to 14 residues. Trimming took 0 bases from V and 1 from J, leaving 6 bases between them. CDR3 region: CASSLEGGTDTQYF. In nucleotides, the CDR3 is TGCGCCAGCAGCTTGGAGGGGGGCACAGATACGCAGTATTTT.

This rearrangement joins TRBV7-6 to TRBJ1-3, with 11 bases that match TRBD1. Germline V lookup: CDR1 SGHVS, CDR2 FNYEAQ. Trimming cost V 5 bases and J 1 base; bases outside gene matches: 7. CDR3 length: 17 residues. In DNA, the CDR3 is TGTGCCAGCAGCCCGACCGGGACAGGGGGATCTGGAAACACCATATATTTT. It codes for CASSPTGTGGSGNTIYF.

This chain uses TRBV7-3 with TRBJ2-7; 10 bases agree with TRBD1. Germline trimming cut 0 bases from V and 7 bases from J; bases unmatched to any gene: 3. CDR3 length: 14 amino acids. Germline lookup yields CDR1 SGHTA and CDR2 FQGTGA. The CDR3 region has the DNA TGTGCCAGCAGCTTAACGGGGACAGGGGAGGAGCAGTACTTC. Its translation is CASSLTGTGEEQYF.

As for this clone: This sample also contains other DNA sequences that code for the same CDR3. This chain connects TRBV5-1 to TRBJ1-1; no firm D call. V was pared by 0 bases and J by 4 bases, with 13 bases between. CDR3 length: 15 residues. The V gene's germline CDR1 is SGHRS and CDR2 YFSETQ. The chain's CDR3 is CASSLVNRRSTEAFF. CDR3 DNA sequence: TGCGCCAGCAGCTTGGTTAACAGAAGATCCACTGAAGCTTTCTTT. Full variable domain (remainder filled in from reference TRBV5-1 and TRBJ1-1): KAGVTQTPRYLIKTRGQQVTLSCSPISGHRSVSWYQQTPGQGLQFLFEYFSETQRNKGNFPGRFSGRQFSNSRSEMNVSTLELGDSALYLCASSLVNRRSTEAFFGQGTRLTVV.